The rows below give T cell receptor beta chains drawn from one sample of a study of spatial heterogeneity in lung cancer. TCRdb independently ran MiXCR on the 5' RACE reads; one entry per CDR3 protein. Of around 100,000 distinct CDR3 sequences listed, about 4.4% were seen once; the top ten hold approximately 21%. This sample comprised lung tumor tissue, obtained at surgery. The receptors derive from a male donor with early-stage non-small cell lung cancer. Each CDR3 is given with its conserved first and last residue. Fields, in order: V gene, J gene, CDR3 protein.

v_call: TRBV12-3/TRBV12-4
j_call: TRBJ1-5
cdr3_aa: CASSWGFNQPQHF

v_call: TRBV7-2
j_call: TRBJ1-5
cdr3_aa: CASSLVLGQPQHF

v_call: TRBV10-3
j_call: TRBJ2-7
cdr3_aa: CAISESPGLAGEQYF

v_call: TRBV4-2
j_call: TRBJ2-3
cdr3_aa: CASSRGGAGRTDTQYF

v_call: TRBV10-1
j_call: TRBJ1-2
cdr3_aa: CASSSGTASRGYTF

v_call: TRBV27
j_call: TRBJ2-1
cdr3_aa: CASSSLAGGLPNEQFF

v_call: TRBV18
j_call: TRBJ2-5
cdr3_aa: CASSPLREYPQETQYF

v_call: TRBV4-1
j_call: TRBJ2-2
cdr3_aa: CASSQEPGVVGELFF

v_call: TRBV20-1
j_call: TRBJ1-2
cdr3_aa: CSALKGGDYGYTF

v_call: TRBV3-1
j_call: TRBJ2-7
cdr3_aa: CASSQDLTSYEQYF